Shown below are 30 T cell receptor beta chains from a single sample sequenced in a study of post-analysis software for immune sequencing data. Points from the study as a whole: In patients, about 5 TRBV segments were more frequent than in controls, with TRBV5-6, TRBV5-1 and TRBV20-1 among them.

These receptors lack a known antigen. Unique molecular identifiers were carried by the TCR beta cDNA libraries. Via MiXCR, TCRdb re-called the PCR reads, giving one row per CDR3 protein. Among approximately 770,000 distinct CDR3 sequences listed, about 45% were seen once. The material sequenced was blood. All receptors derive from a girl under 18 with multiple sclerosis.

V is TRBV10-2 and J is TRBJ1-5; weak D call: TRBD1 (5 bases). V lost 6 bases and J lost 1, with 16 bases in between. This CDR3 spans 16 amino acids. Per germline, CDR1 WSHSY and CDR2 SAAADI. CDR3 loop: CASSPLLGDSNQPQHF. CDR3 in DNA: TGCGCCAGCAGCCCGCTTTTAGGGGACAGCAATCAGCCCCAGCATTTT.

Of note for this clonotype: Relative to the germline gene, one junction end is altered; a read error may explain this. The chain combines TRBV24-1 with TRBJ2-5; 10 bases match TRBD2. This CDR3 spans 17 amino acids. CDR1 and CDR2 from the germline V gene are KGHDR and SFDVKD. CDR3: CATSDFALAGAGETRYF. The DNA for the CDR3 is TGTGCCACCAGTGATTTCGCCCTAGCGGGAGCTGGAGAGACCCGGTACTTC.

This sequence joins TRBV7-3 and TRBJ2-1, with 8 nucleotides matching TRBD2. The CDR3 is 13 amino acids. After removal of 2 bases from V and 9 bases from J, the junction contained 3 bases not matched to a gene. The germline V gene encodes CDR1 SGHTA and CDR2 FQGTGA. CDR3 region: CASSLGGRSEQFF. The DNA for the CDR3 is TGTGCCAGCAGCTTAGGCGGGAGGAGTGAGCAGTTCTTC. Variable domain in full (rest from reference TRBV7-3 and TRBJ2-1): GAGVSQTPSNKVTEKGKYVELRCDPISGHTALYWYRQSLGQGPEFLIYFQGTGAADDSGLPNDRFFAVRPEGSVSTLKIQRTERGDSAVYLCASSLGGRSEQFFGPGTRLTVL.

The sample holds a few counts of this clonotype. The rearrangement links TRBV12-3 or TRBV12-4 to TRBJ1-5; D is possibly TRBD1 (6 bases). This CDR3 is 14 amino acids long. V was clipped by 5 bases and J by 7 bases, with 15 bases between them. This chain's CDR3 is CASSPTQGRQPQHF. The CDR3 DNA reads as TGTGCCAGCAGTCCTACACAGGGCCGCCAGCCCCAGCATTTT.

This clonotype turned up a few times. The chain has TRBV7-2 and TRBJ2-2; 7 positions match TRBD2. The CDR3 spans 13 residues. CDR1 and CDR2 from the germline V gene are SGHTA and FQGNSA. V shed 8 bases, J shed 6 bases, and the junction held 6 bases outside the gene matches. CDR3 sequence (DNA): TGTGCCAGCGGAGCGGGATGGTCCGGGGAGCTGTTTTTT. This sequence encodes CASGAGWSGELFF.

The chain carries TRBV6-1 and TRBJ2-6, with D possibly TRBD1 on 6 matching bases. The CDR3 extends over 16 amino acids. CDR1 is MNHNS, CDR2 SASEGT, per germline. The V end lost 4 bases, the J end lost 4 bases, and 14 bases lay between the germline ends. The CDR3 is CASSALTGSGANVLTF. In nucleotides, the CDR3 is TGTGCCAGCAGTGCCTTAACAGGGAGCGGGGCCAACGTCCTGACTTTC.

The rearrangement joins TRBV7-9 to TRBJ1-2, with a tentative D call TRBD1 (5 bases). The germline V gene has CDR1 SEHNR and CDR2 FQNEAQ (reference sequence). This CDR3 spans 14 amino acids. V was shortened by 5 bases and J by 3 bases, with 13 bases between the two germline ends. CDR3 sequence: CASSRLGDDYGYTF. The CDR3 DNA reads as TGTGCCAGCAGCCGACTGGGGGACGACTATGGCTACACCTTC.

This clonotype has just a few counts. The DNA for the CDR3 is TGCGCCAGCAGCTTGGGGGTTTCAGGATACAATGAGCAGTTCTTC. Its translation: CASSLGVSGYNEQFF. The chain recombines TRBV5-1 with TRBJ2-1; unclear D gene. Germline V lookup: CDR1 SGHRS, CDR2 YFSETQ. The CDR3 length is 15 residues. Trimming shortened V by 0 bases and J by 4 bases, and 11 bases separated the two germline ends.

This clonotype was found a few times. V is TRBV6-6 and J is TRBJ2-5; 7 bases are a match to TRBD1. CDR1 and CDR2 from the germline V gene are MNHNY and SVGAGI (reference sequence). The CDR3 length is 17 residues. The V segment lost 1 base and the J segment 1 base; nucleotides outside the gene matches: 9. The CDR3 spells CASSYLNTGTAQETQYF. DNA for the CDR3: TGTGCCAGCAGTTACTTGAATACCGGGACAGCCCAAGAGACCCAGTACTTC.

The chain uses TRBV7-9 and TRBJ2-5; a weak D match, TRBD1 (5 bases). Gene TRBJ2-7 matches the end of the DNA better, so the J call may be wrong. The CDR3 extends over 14 amino acids. Germline assignment: CDR1 SEHNR and CDR2 FQNEAQ (reference sequence). The CDR3 nucleotides are TGTGCCAGCAGCTTCGATGGGGCGAGGAACGAGCAGTACTTC. It specifies CASSFDGARNEQYF.

The V call is TRBV18, the J call TRBJ1-1; no reliable D call. Per germline, CDR1 KGHSH and CDR2 LQKENI. The ends were cut back, 1 base at V and 1 base at J, with 13 bases in the middle. The CDR3 spans 16 residues. The DNA of the CDR3 is TGTGCCAGCTCACCACTAGGGCTCCTCGAGAACACTGAAGCTTTCTTT. It translates to CASSPLGLLENTEAFF.

This rearrangement joins TRBV7-9 to TRBJ2-5; TRBD1 might be the D (5 bases). V was cut by 3 bases and J by 2 bases, with 19 bases left in between. Germline CDR1 and CDR2: SEHNR and FQNEAQ (reference sequence). This CDR3 contains 17 residues. The CDR3 DNA reads as TGTGCCAGCAGCTTGACTCCTAAGGGGATCCATCAAGAGACCCAGTACTTC. As protein: CASSLTPKGIHQETQYF.

This sequence joins TRBV24-1 and TRBJ2-2; TRBD2 is a possible D gene (5 bases). This CDR3 has 13 residues. The V gene lost 7 bases and the J gene lost 1 base, with 6 bases spanning the gap. Germline values: CDR1 KGHDR, CDR2 SFDVKD. CDR3 protein: CATSGVNTGELFF. DNA for the CDR3: TGTGCCACCAGCGGGGTGAACACCGGGGAGCTGTTTTTT.

The CDR3 region has the DNA TGCAGTGCTGCCCACATCGACAGTTACACCGGGGAGCTGTTTTTT. It yields the protein CSAAHIDSYTGELFF. This chain joins TRBV20-1 and TRBJ2-2, with D possibly being TRBD1 (5 bases). V lost 5 bases and J lost 3, with 16 bases in between. The CDR3 has 15 amino acids. Germline V lookup: CDR1 DFQATT, CDR2 SNEGSKA (reference sequence).

To note about this clonotype: Just one base apart from a much larger clone, this may be a read error. This chain links TRBV29-1 with TRBJ2-1; 11 nucleotides line up with TRBD2. The CDR3 consists of 16 residues. Germline assignment: CDR1 SQVTM and CDR2 ANQGSEA. Trimming cost V 3 bases and J 6 bases; bases outside gene matches: 10. DNA for the CDR3: TGCAGCGTTGACAGTCCTTTGACTAGCGGGACCAATGAGCAGTTCTTC. Translated, it gives CSVDSPLTSGTNEQFF.

This chain joins TRBV7-2 and TRBJ1-5; D unclear. The CDR3 consists of 12 residues. The V and J ends lost 5 bases and 6 bases respectively, with 8 bases between them. Germline values: CDR1 SGHTA, CDR2 FQGNSA. CDR3 protein: CASSAKSQPQHF. CDR3 nucleotides: TGTGCCAGCAGCGCGAAGAGTCAGCCCCAGCATTTT. The whole variable domain, filled in from reference TRBV7-2 and TRBJ1-5, reads GAGVSQSPSNKVTEKGKDVELRCDPISGHTALYWYRQSLGQGLEFLIYFQGNSAPDKSGLPSDRFSAERTGGSVSTLTIQRTQQEDSAVYLCASSAKSQPQHFGDGTRLSIL.

The J gene is TRBJ2-7, the V gene TRBV12-3 or TRBV12-4; TRBD1 matches at 8 bases. The CDR3 consists of 14 residues. The trim removed 7 bases at V and 1 base at J, leaving 6 bases unmatched. This chain's CDR3 is CASKTQGESYEQYF. CDR3 in DNA: TGTGCCAGCAAGACACAGGGGGAGTCCTACGAGCAGTACTTC.

This clonotype was detected only a few times. This chain joins TRBV18 and TRBJ1-5; 8 nucleotides agree with TRBD1. The CDR3 loop spans 14 amino acids. The germline V gene encodes CDR1 KGHSH and CDR2 LQKENI. V shed 5 bases and J 6 bases; nucleotides not matched to a gene: 6. The CDR3 here is CASSKDRGGQPQHF. Written as DNA, the CDR3 is TGTGCCAGCTCAAAAGACAGGGGTGGTCAGCCCCAGCATTTT.

The chain has TRBV15 and TRBJ2-3, with D possibly matching TRBD2 (6 bases). The CDR3 has 15 residues. Trimming left V 3 bases short and J 4 bases short, with 14 bases between. The germline V gene encodes CDR1 LNHNV and CDR2 YYDKDF (reference sequence). This CDR3 reads CATSRWEDGADTQYF. The DNA of the CDR3 is TGTGCCACCAGCAGGTGGGAGGATGGGGCAGATACGCAGTATTTT.

V and J are TRBV20-1 and TRBJ1-5; no clear D. V lost 0 bases to trimming and J lost 5 bases, with 14 bases between them. The germline V gene has CDR1 DFQATT and CDR2 SNEGSKA (reference sequence). The length of the CDR3 is 15 residues. DNA of the CDR3: TGCAGTGCTAGAGACCCGGCGGCAGACCATCAGCCCCAGCATTTT. Protein: CSARDPAADHQPQHF.

The chain links TRBV10-3 to TRBJ2-1; D may be TRBD2 (5 bases). This CDR3 has 15 amino acids. Looked up from germline, CDR1 is ENHRY and CDR2 is SYGVKD. Between the trimmed V and J ends, which lost 11 bases and 0 bases, there was a span of 17 bases. The CDR3 reads CASKGGLSSYNEQFF. CDR3 sequence (DNA): TGTGCCTCCAAGGGCGGGTTGAGCTCCTACAATGAGCAGTTCTTC.

A single count supports this clonotype. V gene TRBV12-3 or TRBV12-4 combines with J gene TRBJ2-5; tentative D call: TRBD1 (5 bases). CDR3 size: 12 residues. The ends were cut back, 5 bases at V and 4 bases at J, with 8 bases in the middle. CDR3 coding DNA: TGTGCCAGCAGTGGACATGCAGAGACCCAGTACTTC. Its translation is CASSGHAETQYF.

A few counts support this clonotype. The V gene is TRBV6-5, the J gene TRBJ2-1; D possibly corresponds to TRBD2 (5 bases). The CDR3 covers 15 residues. V lost 7 bases, J lost 5 bases, and 18 bases lay in between. Germline assignment: CDR1 MNHEY and CDR2 SVGAGI. The CDR3 reads CASISTHSENNEQFF. The CDR3, as DNA: TGTGCCAGCATCTCCACCCATAGCGAAAACAATGAGCAGTTCTTC.

The chain links TRBV4-2 to TRBJ2-1; 14 bases agree with TRBD2. The V gene end was trimmed by 4 bases and the J gene end by 7 bases; junction bases not matched to a gene: 9. The CDR3 is 17 amino acids. The germline V gene has CDR1 LGHNA and CDR2 YNFKEQ. This CDR3 reads CASSLGLAGAKGNEQFF. CDR3 DNA: TGTGCCAGCAGCCTGGGACTAGCGGGAGCCAAGGGTAATGAGCAGTTCTTC.

This chain links TRBV27 with TRBJ2-1, with D perhaps matching TRBD1 (6 bases). Germline V gene sequence: CDR1 MNHEY, CDR2 SMNVEV (reference sequence). The germline V and J ends were trimmed by 6 bases and 14 bases, with 14 bases remaining between them. The CDR3 totals 11 residues. CDR3 DNA: TGTGCCAGCAGCACAGGGTTTAGGGAGTTCTTC. Its protein is CASSTGFREFF.

The chain uses TRBV20-1 and TRBJ2-1, with 8 positions matching TRBD1. With 5 bases clipped from V and 0 bases from J, the junction kept 6 bases outside the gene matches. The CDR3 totals 15 residues. Germline-derived CDR1 and CDR2 are DFQATT and SNEGSKA (reference sequence). The chain's CDR3 is CSAWDRLSSYNEQFF. The CDR3 region has the DNA TGCAGTGCTTGGGACAGGCTGAGCTCCTACAATGAGCAGTTCTTC.

This clonotype was counted a few times. The genes are TRBV5-1 and TRBJ2-1, with a weak D call TRBD2 (6 bases). V was pared by 0 bases and J by 7 bases, with 11 bases between. Germline V gene data show CDR1 as SGHRS and CDR2 as YFSETQ. The CDR3 length is 14 residues. This CDR3 reads CASSLGLEINEQFF. CDR3 DNA sequence: TGCGCCAGCAGCTTGGGACTAGAGATAAATGAGCAGTTCTTC.

The chain recombines TRBV5-6 with TRBJ2-1; D call uncertain. This CDR3 has 15 amino acids. Between the trimmed V and J ends, which lost 7 bases and 3 bases, there was a span of 17 bases. In germline, CDR1 is SGHDT, CDR2 YYEEEE. CDR3 protein: CASSSRLVFYNEQFF. In nucleotides, the CDR3 is TGTGCCAGCTCCTCGAGGCTAGTGTTCTACAATGAGCAGTTCTTC.

This clonotype was counted between two and nine times. The chain carries TRBV12-5 and TRBJ2-1; no definite D call. Germline CDR1 LGHNT, CDR2 FRNRAP. Trimming removed 5 bases at V and 7 bases at J, with 15 bases between. The CDR3 is 14 residues long. CDR3 amino acids: CASGPDRTVNEQFF. The DNA for the CDR3 is TGTGCTAGTGGTCCAGACCGGACGGTTAATGAGCAGTTCTTC. Drawing the rest from reference TRBV12-5 and TRBJ2-1, the complete variable domain is DARVTQTPRHKVTEMGQEVTMRCQPILGHNTVFWYRQTMMQGLELLAYFRNRAPLDDSGMPKDRFSAEMPDATLATLKIQPSEPRDSAVYFCASGPDRTVNEQFFGPGTRLTVL.

The chain recombines TRBV9 with TRBJ1-1, with D maybe TRBD1 (5 bases). V lost 2 bases and J lost 1, with 15 bases in between. CDR1 and CDR2 from the germline V gene are SGDLS and YYNGEE. The CDR3 is 16 residues long. The CDR3: CASSVWEGLGNTEAFF. The CDR3 DNA reads TGTGCCAGCAGCGTGTGGGAGGGGCTGGGGAACACTGAAGCTTTCTTT.